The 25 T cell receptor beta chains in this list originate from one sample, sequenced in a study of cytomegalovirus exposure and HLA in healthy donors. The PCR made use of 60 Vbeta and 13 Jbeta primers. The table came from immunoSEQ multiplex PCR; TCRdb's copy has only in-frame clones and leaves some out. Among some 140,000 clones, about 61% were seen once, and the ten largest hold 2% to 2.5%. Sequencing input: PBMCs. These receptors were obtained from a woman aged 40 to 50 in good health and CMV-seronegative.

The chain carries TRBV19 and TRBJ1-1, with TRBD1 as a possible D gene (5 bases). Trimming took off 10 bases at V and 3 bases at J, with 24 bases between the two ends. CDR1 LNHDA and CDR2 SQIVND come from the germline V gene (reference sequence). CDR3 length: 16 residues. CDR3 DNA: TGTGCCACTCTCAGTACGGTAGGGGCTGAGGACACTGAAGCTTTCTTT. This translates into CATLSTVGAEDTEAFF.

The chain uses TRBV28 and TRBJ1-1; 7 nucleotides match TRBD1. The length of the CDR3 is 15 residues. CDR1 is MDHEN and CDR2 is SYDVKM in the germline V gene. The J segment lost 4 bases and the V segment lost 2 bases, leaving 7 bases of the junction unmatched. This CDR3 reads CASSLQTGSSTEAFF. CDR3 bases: TGTGCCAGCAGTTTACAGACAGGGAGTAGCACTGAAGCTTTCTTT. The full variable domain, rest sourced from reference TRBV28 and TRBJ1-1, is DVKVTQSSRYLVKRTGEKVFLECVQDMDHENMFWYRQDPGLGLRLIYFSYDVKMKEKGDIPEGYSVSREKKERFSLILESASTNQTSMYLCASSLQTGSSTEAFFGQGTRLTVV.

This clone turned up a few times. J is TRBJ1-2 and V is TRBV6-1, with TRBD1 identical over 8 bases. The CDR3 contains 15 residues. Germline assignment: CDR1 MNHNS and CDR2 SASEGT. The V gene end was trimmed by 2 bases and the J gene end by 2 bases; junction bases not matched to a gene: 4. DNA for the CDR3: TGTGCCAGCAGTGAACGGGACAGGAGAAACTATGGCTACACCTTC. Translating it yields CASSERDRRNYGYTF.

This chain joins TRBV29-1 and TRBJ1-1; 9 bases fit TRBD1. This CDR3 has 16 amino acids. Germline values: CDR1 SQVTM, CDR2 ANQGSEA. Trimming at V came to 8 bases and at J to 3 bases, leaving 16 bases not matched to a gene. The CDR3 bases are TGCAGCTCTGAGGGTCGACAGGGGGGAATTCACACTGAAGCTTTCTTT. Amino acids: CSSEGRQGGIHTEAFF.

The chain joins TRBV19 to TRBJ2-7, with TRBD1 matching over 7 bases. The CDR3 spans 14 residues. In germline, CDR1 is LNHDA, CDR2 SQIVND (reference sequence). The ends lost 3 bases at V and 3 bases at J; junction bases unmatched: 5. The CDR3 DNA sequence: TGTGCCAGTAGTATCCGGGACAGTTTCTACGAGCAGTACTTC. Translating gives CASSIRDSFYEQYF.

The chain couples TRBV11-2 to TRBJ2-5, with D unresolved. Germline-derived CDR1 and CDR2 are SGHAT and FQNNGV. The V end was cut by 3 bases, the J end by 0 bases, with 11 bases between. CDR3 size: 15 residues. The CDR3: CASSLRPRYQETQYF. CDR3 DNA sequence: TGTGCCAGCAGCTTGAGACCGAGGTACCAAGAGACCCAGTACTTC.

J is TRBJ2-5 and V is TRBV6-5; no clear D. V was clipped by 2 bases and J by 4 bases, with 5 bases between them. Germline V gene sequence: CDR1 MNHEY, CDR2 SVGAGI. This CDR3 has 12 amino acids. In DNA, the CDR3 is TGTGCCAGCAGTTACGACTCAGAGACCCAGTACTTC. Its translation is CASSYDSETQYF.

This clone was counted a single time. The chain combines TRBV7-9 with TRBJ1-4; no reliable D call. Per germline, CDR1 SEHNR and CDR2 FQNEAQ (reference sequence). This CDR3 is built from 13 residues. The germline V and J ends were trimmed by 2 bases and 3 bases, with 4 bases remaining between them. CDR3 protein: CASSLTPNEKLFF. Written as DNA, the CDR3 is TGTGCCAGCAGCTTAACACCTAATGAAAAACTGTTTTTT. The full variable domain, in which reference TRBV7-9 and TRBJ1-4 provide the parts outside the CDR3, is DTGVSQNPRHKITKRGQNVTFRCDPISEHNRLYWYRQTLGQGPEFLTYFQNEAQLEKSRLLSDRFSAERPKGSFSTLEIQRTEQGDSAMYLCASSLTPNEKLFFGSGTQLSVL.

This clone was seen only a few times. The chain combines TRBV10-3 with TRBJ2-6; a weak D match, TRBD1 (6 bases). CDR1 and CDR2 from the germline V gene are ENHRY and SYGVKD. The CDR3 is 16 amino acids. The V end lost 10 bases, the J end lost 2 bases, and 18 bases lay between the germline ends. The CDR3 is CASSSTQGPGANVLTF. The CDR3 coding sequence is TGTGCCAGCAGCTCTACACAGGGTCCTGGGGCCAACGTCCTGACTTTC.

The CDR3 region is CASSLPTRSAGELFF. CDR3 nucleotide sequence: TGTGCCAGTAGTTTGCCCACGAGGAGCGCCGGGGAGCTGTTTTTT. This chain connects TRBV19 to TRBJ2-2; D remains ambiguous. There are 15 residues in the CDR3. Trimming removed 5 bases from V and 6 bases from J, with 16 bases in between. Germline V gene lookup returns CDR1 LNHDA and CDR2 SQIVND (reference sequence).

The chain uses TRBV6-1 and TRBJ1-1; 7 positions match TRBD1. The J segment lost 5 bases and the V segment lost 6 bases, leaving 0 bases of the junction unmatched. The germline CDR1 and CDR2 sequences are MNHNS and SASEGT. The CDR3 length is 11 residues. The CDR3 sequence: CASRGQTEAFF. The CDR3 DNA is TGTGCCAGCAGGGGACAGACTGAAGCTTTCTTT.

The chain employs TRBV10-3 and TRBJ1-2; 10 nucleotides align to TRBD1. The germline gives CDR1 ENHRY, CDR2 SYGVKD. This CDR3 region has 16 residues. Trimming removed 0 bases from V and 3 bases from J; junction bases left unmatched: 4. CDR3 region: CAISESWDRGYYGYTF. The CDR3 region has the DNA TGTGCCATCAGTGAGTCTTGGGACAGGGGCTACTATGGCTACACCTTC.

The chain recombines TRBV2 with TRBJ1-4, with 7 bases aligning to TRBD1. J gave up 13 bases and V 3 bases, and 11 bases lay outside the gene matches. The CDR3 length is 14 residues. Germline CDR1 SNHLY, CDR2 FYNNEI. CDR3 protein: CASSDGQVPMVLFF. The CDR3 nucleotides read TGTGCCAGCAGTGATGGACAGGTTCCGATGGTACTGTTTTTT. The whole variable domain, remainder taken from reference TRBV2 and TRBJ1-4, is EPEVTQTPSHQVTQMGQEVILRCVPISNHLYFYWYRQILGQKVEFLVSFYNNEISEKSEIFDDQFSVERPDGSNFTLKIRSTKLEDSAMYFCASSDGQVPMVLFFGSGTQLSVL.

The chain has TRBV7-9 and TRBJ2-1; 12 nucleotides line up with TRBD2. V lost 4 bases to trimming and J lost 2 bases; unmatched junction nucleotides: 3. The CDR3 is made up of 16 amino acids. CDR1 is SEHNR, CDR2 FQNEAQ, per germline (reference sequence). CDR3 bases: TGTGCCAGCAGCTCAGGACTAGCGGGGCCCTACAATGAGCAGTTCTTC. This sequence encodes CASSSGLAGPYNEQFF.

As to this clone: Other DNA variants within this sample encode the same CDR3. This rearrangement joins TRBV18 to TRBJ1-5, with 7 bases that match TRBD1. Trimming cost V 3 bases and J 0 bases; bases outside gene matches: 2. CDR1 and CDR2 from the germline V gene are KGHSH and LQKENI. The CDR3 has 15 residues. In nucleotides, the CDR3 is TGTGCCAGCTCACCCAGGGGGGATAGCAATCAGCCCCAGCATTTT. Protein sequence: CASSPRGDSNQPQHF.

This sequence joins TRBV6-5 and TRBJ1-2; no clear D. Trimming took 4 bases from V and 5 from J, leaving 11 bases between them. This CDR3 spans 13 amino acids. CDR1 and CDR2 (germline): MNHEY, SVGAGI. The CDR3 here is CASSLDGRYGYTF. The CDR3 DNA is TGTGCCAGCAGTTTGGACGGGAGGTATGGCTACACCTTC.

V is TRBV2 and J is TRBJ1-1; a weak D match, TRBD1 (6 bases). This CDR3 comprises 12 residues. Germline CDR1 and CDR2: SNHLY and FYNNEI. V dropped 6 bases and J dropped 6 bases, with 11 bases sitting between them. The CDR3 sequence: CASRIQGAEAFF. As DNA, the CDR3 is TGTGCCAGCAGGATACAGGGAGCTGAAGCTTTCTTT.

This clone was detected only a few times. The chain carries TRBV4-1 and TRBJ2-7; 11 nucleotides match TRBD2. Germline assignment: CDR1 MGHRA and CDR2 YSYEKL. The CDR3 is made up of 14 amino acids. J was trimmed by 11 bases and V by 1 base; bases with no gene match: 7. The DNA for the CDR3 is TGCGCCAGCAGCCAAGGTAATAGCGGGGGGGCGAAGTACTTC. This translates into CASSQGNSGGAKYF.

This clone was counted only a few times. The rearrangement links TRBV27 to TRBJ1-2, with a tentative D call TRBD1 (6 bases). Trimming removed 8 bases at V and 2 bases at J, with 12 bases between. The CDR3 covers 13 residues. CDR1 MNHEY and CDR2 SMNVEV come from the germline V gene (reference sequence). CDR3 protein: CASSRGANYGYTF. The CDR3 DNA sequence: TGTGCCAGCTCCCGGGGGGCCAACTATGGCTACACCTTC.

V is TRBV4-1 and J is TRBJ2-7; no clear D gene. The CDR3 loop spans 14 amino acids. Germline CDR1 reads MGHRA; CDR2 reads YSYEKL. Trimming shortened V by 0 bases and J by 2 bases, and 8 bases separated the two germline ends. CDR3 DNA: TGCGCCAGCAGCCAAGAGCCAGGCACCTACGAGCAGTACTTC. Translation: CASSQEPGTYEQYF.

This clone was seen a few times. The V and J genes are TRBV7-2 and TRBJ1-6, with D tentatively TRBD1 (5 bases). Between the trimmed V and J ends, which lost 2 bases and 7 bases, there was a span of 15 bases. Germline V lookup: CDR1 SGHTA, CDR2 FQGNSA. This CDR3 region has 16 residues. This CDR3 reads CASSLKPGGGNSPLHF. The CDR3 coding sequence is TGTGCCAGCAGCTTAAAGCCCGGGGGGGGGAATTCACCCCTCCACTTT.

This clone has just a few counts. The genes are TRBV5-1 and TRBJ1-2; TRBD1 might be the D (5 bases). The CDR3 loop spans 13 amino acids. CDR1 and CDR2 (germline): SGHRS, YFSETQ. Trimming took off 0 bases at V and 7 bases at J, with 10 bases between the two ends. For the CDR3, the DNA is TGCGCCAGCAGCTTGGATGGGGCTCCTGGCTACACCTTC. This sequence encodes CASSLDGAPGYTF.

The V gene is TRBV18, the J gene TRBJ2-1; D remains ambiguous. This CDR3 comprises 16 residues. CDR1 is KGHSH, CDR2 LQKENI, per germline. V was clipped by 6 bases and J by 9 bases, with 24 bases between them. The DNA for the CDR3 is TGTGCCAGCTCCCCCCCGATGAGTACGCGTTTCCCTGAGCAGTTCTTC. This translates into CASSPPMSTRFPEQFF.

The CDR3 DNA is TGTGCCAGCAGCTTTCCGAGGTCACCCCTCCACTTT. It specifies CASSFPRSPLHF. V gene TRBV7-9 combines with J gene TRBJ1-6; D unresolved. Germline CDR1 reads SEHNR; CDR2 reads FQNEAQ (reference sequence). CDR3 length: 12 amino acids. Trimming cost V 3 bases and J 10 bases, with 7 bases left between them.

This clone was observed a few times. The CDR3 DNA is TGTGCCAGTAGCGTAAAGGGACAGGGGTCGGGGAAGCAGTACTTC. Its translation is CASSVKGQGSGKQYF. The J gene is TRBJ2-7, the V gene TRBV19, with TRBD1 identical over 10 bases. V shed 6 bases and J 8 bases; nucleotides not matched to a gene: 13. CDR1 is LNHDA, CDR2 SQIVND, per germline (reference sequence). The length of the CDR3 is 15 residues.